This TCR beta chain was recorded in a study of blood T cell repertoires in COVID-19. Trimming left V 3 bases short and J 8 bases short, with 16 bases between. This CDR3 comprises 13 residues. The germline gives CDR1 GTSNPN, CDR2 SVGIG (reference sequence). Libraries were prepared by immunoSEQ multiplex PCR; TCRdb keeps only in-frame clonotypes and omits some of them. The sample contains around 430,000 clones, approximately 87% of which appear only once. This clone was seen just once. The receptor's source is a woman between 45 and 65 years old who had recovered from COVID-19. The sequenced material came from PBMCs or T cells enriched from blood (not recorded which). The chain joins TRBV30 to TRBJ1-2; D unclear. CDR3 residues: CAWRAGTNGGYTF. Here the CDR3 DNA reads TGTGCCTGGAGGGCGGGAACAAATGGAGGCTACACCTTC.